A selection of T cell receptor beta chains follows, all from one sample in a study of blood T cell repertoires in COVID-19. Produced via immunoSEQ multiplex PCR; TCRdb's table is partial and in-frame only. The repertoire holds 240,000 or so clones, with 70% to 90% as singletons. Sequenced sample: PBMCs or T cells enriched from blood (not recorded which). All receptors come from a man aged 45-60 years who had been exposed to COVID-19. The CDR3 runs from the conserved cysteine through the conserved F or W. D genes are given only for firm matches. A row's size may be missing; if present it is once, few, many or a size class.

-,TRBJ1-1,-,TRBV12-5,TGTGCTAGTGGTTCAGGGGTTTACACTGAAGCTTTCTTT,CASGSGVYTEAFF
TRBD1,TRBJ1-3,-,TRBV30,TGTGCCTGGAGAGCGACAGGGGGAAACACCATATATTTT,CAWRATGGNTIYF
-,TRBJ2-1,-,TRBV2,TGTGCCAGCAGTGACAGAACATACAATGAGCAGTTCTTC,CASSDRTYNEQFF
-,TRBJ2-7,-,TRBV5-1,TGCGCCAGCAGGGCAACCTCCTACGAGCAGTACTTC,CASRATSYEQYF
-,TRBJ2-1,once,TRBV10-3,TGTGCCATCAGAAGCGGGACAGGAAACAATGAGCAGTTCTTC,CAIRSGTGNNEQFF
-,TRBJ1-2,-,TRBV24-1,TGTGCCACCAGCGAAACAGGGTATGGCTACACCTTC,CATSETGYGYTF
-,TRBJ1-2,-,TRBV2,TGTGCCAGCAGTCTAAGGACACTCTATGGCTACACCTTC,CASSLRTLYGYTF
-,TRBJ2-2,-,TRBV28,TGTGCCAGCAGTTTAGCAGGGGTGTTCACCGGGGAGCTGTTTTTT,CASSLAGVFTGELFF
-,TRBJ2-3,-,TRBV28,TGTGCCAGCAGTTTCCCCCACAGGATAAGCACAGATACGCAGTATTTT,CASSFPHRISTDTQYF
-,TRBJ1-5,-,TRBV5-4,TGTGCCAGCAGCTTCAGTCAGGGGATAGGGTATAGCAATCAGCCCCAGCATTTT,CASSFSQGIGYSNQPQHF
-,TRBJ2-3,-,TRBV19,TGTGCCAGTAGTATATCAACGGGGACACCAAAGCAGTATTTT,CASSISTGTPKQYF
TRBD1,TRBJ1-2,-,TRBV18,TGTGCCAGCTCACCTTTGACAGGGGGAAACTATGGCTACACCTTC,CASSPLTGGNYGYTF
-,TRBJ1-2,-,TRBV19,TGTGCCAGTAGTATTACCGGGGGTGGGAGCGGCTACACCTTC,CASSITGGGSGYTF
TRBD2,TRBJ2-1,-,TRBV19,TGTGCCAGTAGTATTATCCCCGTCCTGGGAGCTAGCGGAAATGAGCAGTTCTTC,CASSIIPVLGASGNEQFF
TRBD2,TRBJ2-6,-,TRBV5-1,TGCGCCAGCAGCCCCGGACTAGCGGGAGGTTACTCTGGGGCCAACGTCCTGACTTTC,CASSPGLAGGYSGANVLTF
TRBD1,TRBJ1-2,-,TRBV28,TGTGCCAGCAGTTTACCAGGGGGAAGGTTCGCTAAAACCTTC,CASSLPGGRFAKTF
TRBD1,TRBJ1-2,-,TRBV7-3,TGTGCCAGCAGCCCACACTACGACAGGGAAGGATATGATGGCTACACCTTC,CASSPHYDREGYDGYTF
TRBD2,TRBJ2-3,-,TRBV6-5,TGTGCCAGCAGACGACTAGCGGAGCCAGGTAATACGCAGTATTTT,CASRRLAEPGNTQYF
-,TRBJ1-5,-,TRBV19,TGTGCCAGTAGTATAGTGATCGGGGTGAATCAGCCCCAGCATTTT,CASSIVIGVNQPQHF
-,TRBJ2-7,-,TRBV7-2,TGTGCCAGCAGCTTAGTTTCAGGACAGATACAACCCTACGAGCAGTACTTC,CASSLVSGQIQPYEQYF
TRBD1,TRBJ2-7,-,TRBV6-5,TGTGCCAGCAGTTCACGGGACAGGGGCTACGAGCAGTACTTC,CASSSRDRGYEQYF
-,TRBJ2-1,-,TRBV15,TGTGCCACCAGCAGACGTCGTACAGGGACTACCTACAATGAGCAGTTCTTC,CATSRRRTGTTYNEQFF
TRBD1,TRBJ1-4,-,TRBV30,TGTGCCTGGAGTCACTCGACAGGGTATAGAAATGAAAAACTGTTTTTT,CAWSHSTGYRNEKLFF
-,TRBJ2-2,-,TRBV6-5,TGTGCCAGCAGTTCCATTCGGACTTTCAGCGGGGAGCTGTTTTTT,CASSSIRTFSGELFF
-,TRBJ2-5,-,TRBV7-2,TGTGCCAGCAGCTACCAGGGCCCCCAAGAGACCCAGTACTTC,CASSYQGPQETQYF
-,TRBJ2-1,-,TRBV2,TGTGCCAGCAGGATGGAGGGGAGTGAGCAGTTCTTC,CASRMEGSEQFF
TRBD2,TRBJ2-5,-,TRBV9,TGTGCCAGCAGCGTAGGGAGCGGGAGTCACGAGACCCAGTACTTC,CASSVGSGSHETQYF
TRBD1,TRBJ1-2,-,TRBV3-1/TRBV3-2,TGTGCCAGCAGCCAAGATGGAAAGGGGGCGATCGGCTACACCTTC,CASSQDGKGAIGYTF
TRBD1,TRBJ1-1,-,TRBV5-1,TGCGCCAGCAGCTTACCGGGACAGGTTAACACTGAAGCTTTCTTT,CASSLPGQVNTEAFF
-,TRBJ1-1,-,TRBV18,TGTGCCAGCTCACCCAGGGGCCTTGATGCTTTCTTT,CASSPRGLDAFF
-,TRBJ2-2,-,TRBV6-5,TGTGCCAGCAGACTGACCGGGGAGCTGTTTTTT,CASRLTGELFF
TRBD1,TRBJ1-5,-,TRBV12-5,TGTGCTAGTGTACGACAGGGCAATTATAGCAATCAGCCCCAGCATTTT,CASVRQGNYSNQPQHF
-,TRBJ2-4,-,TRBV7-2,TGTGCCAGCACCCCATTCGGGGGTTTGGATTACATTCAGTACTTC,CASTPFGGLDYIQYF
TRBD2,TRBJ2-3,-,TRBV5-1,TGCGCCAGCAGCTCCACCGGGACTAGCGGAACAGATACGCAGTATTTT,CASSSTGTSGTDTQYF
-,TRBJ1-1,-,TRBV5-4,TGTGCCAGCAGCTCACAGCTCGCTGAAGCTTTCTTT,CASSSQLAEAFF
TRBD2,TRBJ2-3,-,TRBV27,TGTGCCAGCAGTCCGGGACTAGCAATAGGTACGCAGTATTTT,CASSPGLAIGTQYF
-,TRBJ2-3,-,TRBV9,TGTGCCAGCAGCGTAGCTCAGCTAGGAGGCACAGATACGCAGTATTTT,CASSVAQLGGTDTQYF
-,TRBJ1-2,-,TRBV30,TGTGCCTGGAGGCTTTTCAGGGGCAGGGACGTTGGTGGCTACACCTTC,CAWRLFRGRDVGGYTF
TRBD2,TRBJ2-2,-,TRBV7-9,TGTGCCAGCAGCCCAAGCCGGACTAGCGGATACACCGGGGAGCTGTTTTTT,CASSPSRTSGYTGELFF
TRBD2,TRBJ2-1,-,TRBV2,TGTGCCACCCAAGGGACTAGCGGGAGGGATGGTGAGCAGTTCTTC,CATQGTSGRDGEQFF
-,TRBJ1-6,-,TRBV2,TGTGCCGCCCGGGGGGCCCGGAATTCACCCCTCCACTTT,CAARGARNSPLHF
TRBD1,TRBJ1-1,-,TRBV2,TGTGCCAGCAGATATGGGACAGTCTCGAACACTGAAGCTTTCTTT,CASRYGTVSNTEAFF
-,TRBJ2-1,-,TRBV7-3,TGTGCCAGCAGCCCAGGACTACGTAATGAGCAGTTCTTC,CASSPGLRNEQFF